This T cell receptor beta chain came from a study of long-term antiretroviral therapy in people with HIV. Run at survey level, the immunoSEQ assay was version v3.0. Repertoires were generated with immunoSEQ multiplex PCR, while TCRdb's copy carries only in-frame clones and drops some. The sample lists around 32,000 clones, about nine tenths seen once, with approximately 8% in the top ten. This CDR3 is 15 amino acids long. The germline V and J ends were trimmed by 0 bases and 1 base, with 10 bases remaining between them. Germline CDR1 and CDR2: SGHRS and YFSETQ. The sequencing used unsorted PBMCs, collected 3.2 years before starting antiretroviral therapy. This clonotype was sampled from a man aged 45 to 65 with HIV. The chain uses TRBV5-1 and TRBJ1-1, with D uncertain. The CDR3 sequence is CASSLAGGENTEAFF. CDR3 nucleotide sequence: TGCGCCAGCAGCTTGGCGGGCGGAGAGAACACTGAAGCTTTCTTT.